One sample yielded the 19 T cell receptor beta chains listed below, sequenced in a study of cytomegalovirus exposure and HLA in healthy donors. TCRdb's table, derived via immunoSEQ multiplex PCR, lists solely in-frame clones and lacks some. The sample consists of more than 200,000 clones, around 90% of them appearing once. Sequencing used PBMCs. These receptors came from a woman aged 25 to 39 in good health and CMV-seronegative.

The CDR3 sequence: CASSVGSTSGGDTQYF. The CDR3 bases are TGTGCCAGCAGCGTAGGGTCCACTAGCGGGGGAGATACGCAGTATTTT. V is TRBV9 and J is TRBJ2-3, with TRBD2 identical over 11 bases. V gave up 0 bases and J gave up 5 bases; unmatched junction bases: 5. This CDR3 is built from 16 residues. In germline, CDR1 is SGDLS, CDR2 YYNGEE. Looking up the rest from reference TRBV9 and TRBJ2-3 gives the full variable domain: DSGVTQTPKHLITATGQRVTLRCSPRSGDLSVYWYQQSLDQGLQFLIQYYNGEERAKGNILERFSAQQFPDLHSELNLSSLELGDSALYFCASSVGSTSGGDTQYFGPGTRLTVL.

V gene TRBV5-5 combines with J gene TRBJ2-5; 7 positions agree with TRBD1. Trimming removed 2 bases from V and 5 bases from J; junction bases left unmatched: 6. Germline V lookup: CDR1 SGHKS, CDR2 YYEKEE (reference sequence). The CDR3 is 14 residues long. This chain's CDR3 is CASSLGQVVETQYF. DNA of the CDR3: TGTGCCAGCAGCTTAGGACAGGTGGTGGAGACCCAGTACTTC.

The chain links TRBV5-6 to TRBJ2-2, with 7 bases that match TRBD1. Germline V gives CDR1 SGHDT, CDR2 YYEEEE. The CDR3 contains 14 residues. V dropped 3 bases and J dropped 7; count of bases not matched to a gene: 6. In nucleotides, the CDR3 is TGTGCCAGCAGCTCGTGGACAGGCCGCGGGGAGCTGTTTTTT. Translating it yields CASSSWTGRGELFF.

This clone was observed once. CDR3 DNA: TGTGCCAGCAGTTACCGGCAGGAGCAGTTCTTC. Translating gives CASSYRQEQFF. This chain uses TRBV6-5 with TRBJ2-1; no clear D. V was trimmed by 2 bases and J by 10 bases, leaving 6 bases between them. The CDR3 has 11 residues. The V gene's germline CDR1 is MNHEY and CDR2 SVGAGI.

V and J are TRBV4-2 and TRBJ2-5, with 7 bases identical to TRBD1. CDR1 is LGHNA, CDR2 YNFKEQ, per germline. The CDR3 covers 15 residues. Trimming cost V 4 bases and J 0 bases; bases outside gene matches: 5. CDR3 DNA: TGTGCCAGCAGCCCGACGACAGGGAACCAAGAGACCCAGTACTTC. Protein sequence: CASSPTTGNQETQYF.

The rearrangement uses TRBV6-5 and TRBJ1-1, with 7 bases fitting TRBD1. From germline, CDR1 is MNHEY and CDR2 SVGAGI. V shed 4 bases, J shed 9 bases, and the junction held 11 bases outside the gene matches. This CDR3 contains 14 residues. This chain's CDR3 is CASSSTERRGKAFF. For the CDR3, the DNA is TGTGCCAGCAGTTCTACCGAGCGCAGGGGGAAAGCTTTCTTT.

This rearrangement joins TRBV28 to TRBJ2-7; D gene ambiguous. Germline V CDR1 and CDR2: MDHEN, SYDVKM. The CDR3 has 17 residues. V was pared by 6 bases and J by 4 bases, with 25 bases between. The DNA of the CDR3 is TGTGCCAGCAGCCCTCCTCTGACCGGTCGACCTTTTTACGAGCAGTACTTC. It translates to CASSPPLTGRPFYEQYF.

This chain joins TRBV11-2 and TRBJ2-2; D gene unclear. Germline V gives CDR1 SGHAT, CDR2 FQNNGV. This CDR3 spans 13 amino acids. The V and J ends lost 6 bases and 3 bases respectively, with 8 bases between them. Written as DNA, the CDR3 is TGTGCCAGCAGTCCCCGGGACACCGGGGAGCTGTTTTTT. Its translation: CASSPRDTGELFF.

In DNA, the CDR3 is TGTGCCAGCAGCATGTCCGGGGGGCTGACCGGGGAGCTGTTTTTT. Translation: CASSMSGGLTGELFF. The J gene is TRBJ2-2, the V gene TRBV5-4; TRBD2 might be the D (7 bases). The V and J ends lost 4 bases and 5 bases respectively, with 15 bases between them. This CDR3 comprises 15 residues. Germline V gene lookup returns CDR1 SGHNT and CDR2 YYREEE (reference sequence).

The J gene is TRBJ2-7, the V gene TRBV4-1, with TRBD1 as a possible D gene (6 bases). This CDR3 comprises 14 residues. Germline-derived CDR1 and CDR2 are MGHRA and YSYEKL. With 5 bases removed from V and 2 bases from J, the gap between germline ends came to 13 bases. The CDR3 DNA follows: TGCGCCAGCAGCGCAGGGGTGGGGGCCTACGAGCAGTACTTC. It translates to CASSAGVGAYEQYF.

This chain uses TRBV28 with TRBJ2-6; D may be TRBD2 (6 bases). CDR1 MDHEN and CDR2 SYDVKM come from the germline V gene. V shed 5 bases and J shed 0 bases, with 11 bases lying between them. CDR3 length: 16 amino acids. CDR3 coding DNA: TGTGCCAGCAGTGGGACTTTCCCCTCTGGGGCCAACGTCCTGACTTTC. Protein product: CASSGTFPSGANVLTF. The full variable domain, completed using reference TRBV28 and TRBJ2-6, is DVKVTQSSRYLVKRTGEKVFLECVQDMDHENMFWYRQDPGLGLRLIYFSYDVKMKEKGDIPEGYSVSREKKERFSLILESASTNQTSMYLCASSGTFPSGANVLTFGAGSRLTVL.

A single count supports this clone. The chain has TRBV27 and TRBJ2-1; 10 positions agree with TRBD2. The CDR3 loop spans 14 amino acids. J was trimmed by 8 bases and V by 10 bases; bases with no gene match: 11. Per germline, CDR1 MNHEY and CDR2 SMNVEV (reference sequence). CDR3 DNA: TGTGCCATCTCTAGCGGGAGTAATTTGGATGAGCAGTTCTTC. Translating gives CAISSGSNLDEQFF.

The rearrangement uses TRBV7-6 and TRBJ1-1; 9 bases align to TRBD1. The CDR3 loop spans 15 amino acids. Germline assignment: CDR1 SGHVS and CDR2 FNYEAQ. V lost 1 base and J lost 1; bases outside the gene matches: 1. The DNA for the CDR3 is TGTGCCAGCAGCTTAGGGGGACAGGGGAACACTGAAGCTTTCTTT. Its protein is CASSLGGQGNTEAFF.

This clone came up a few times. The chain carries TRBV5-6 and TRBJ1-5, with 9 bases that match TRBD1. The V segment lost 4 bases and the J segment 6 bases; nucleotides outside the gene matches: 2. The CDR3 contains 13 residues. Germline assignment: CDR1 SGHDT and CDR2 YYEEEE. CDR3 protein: CASSRTGVQPQHF. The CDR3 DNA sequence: TGTGCCAGCAGCCGGACAGGGGTTCAGCCCCAGCATTTT.

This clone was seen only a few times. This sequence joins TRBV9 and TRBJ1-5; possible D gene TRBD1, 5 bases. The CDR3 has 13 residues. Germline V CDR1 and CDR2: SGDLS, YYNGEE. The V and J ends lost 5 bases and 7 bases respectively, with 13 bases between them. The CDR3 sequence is CASSVGGSQPQHF. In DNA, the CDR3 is TGTGCCAGCAGTGTGGGGGGGAGCCAGCCCCAGCATTTT.

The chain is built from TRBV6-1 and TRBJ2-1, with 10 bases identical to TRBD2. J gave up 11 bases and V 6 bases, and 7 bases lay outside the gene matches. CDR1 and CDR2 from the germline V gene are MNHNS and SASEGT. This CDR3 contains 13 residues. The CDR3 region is CASRTGTSDKQFF. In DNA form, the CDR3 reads TGTGCCAGCAGAACAGGGACTAGCGATAAGCAGTTCTTC.

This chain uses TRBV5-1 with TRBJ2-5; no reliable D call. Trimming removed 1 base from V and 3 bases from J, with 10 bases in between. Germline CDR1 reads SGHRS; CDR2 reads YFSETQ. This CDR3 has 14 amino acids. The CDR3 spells CASSLSTAKETQYF. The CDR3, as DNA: TGCGCCAGCAGCTTGTCGACGGCAAAAGAGACCCAGTACTTC.

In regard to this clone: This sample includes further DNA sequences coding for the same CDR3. In DNA, the CDR3 is TGTGCCAGCAGTTTGGCGGGAAACTACAATGAGCAGTTCTTC. This codes for CASSLAGNYNEQFF. The V call is TRBV27, the J call TRBJ2-1, with a tentative D call TRBD2 (6 bases). Trimming left V 3 bases short and J 3 bases short, with 9 bases between. Germline V gives CDR1 MNHEY, CDR2 SMNVEV (reference sequence). This CDR3 region has 14 residues.

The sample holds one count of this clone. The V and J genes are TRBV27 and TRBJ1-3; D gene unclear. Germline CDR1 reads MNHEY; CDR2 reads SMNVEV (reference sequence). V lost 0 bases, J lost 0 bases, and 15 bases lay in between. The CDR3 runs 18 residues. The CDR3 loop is CASSLSSQARYSGNTIYF. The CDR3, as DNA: TGTGCCAGCAGTTTATCTTCCCAGGCCCGCTACTCTGGAAACACCATATATTTT.